This T cell receptor beta chain is drawn from a study of technical replicates of blood from a handful of donors. V was pared by 2 bases and J by 7 bases, with 6 bases of the junction left unmatched. This CDR3 has 15 amino acids. Germline V lookup: CDR1 MDHEN, CDR2 SYDVKM. Clones were sequenced by immunoSEQ multiplex PCR, and TCRdb holds only the in-frame ones, with some missing. The profile shows approximately 76,000 clones, roughly 91% of them singletons. This clonotype originated in a human donor in good health. The V call is TRBV28, the J call TRBJ2-1, with 9 bases lining up with TRBD2. The specimen sequenced was T cells isolated from PBMCs. CDR3 coding DNA: TGTGCCAGCAGTTTAAGCGGGGGGCGCATGAATGAGCAGTTCTTC. It encodes CASSLSGGRMNEQFF. Full variable domain (outside the CDR3, taken from reference TRBV28 and TRBJ2-1): DVKVTQSSRYLVKRTGEKVFLECVQDMDHENMFWYRQDPGLGLRLIYFSYDVKMKEKGDIPEGYSVSREKKERFSLILESASTNQTSMYLCASSLSGGRMNEQFFGPGTRLTVL.